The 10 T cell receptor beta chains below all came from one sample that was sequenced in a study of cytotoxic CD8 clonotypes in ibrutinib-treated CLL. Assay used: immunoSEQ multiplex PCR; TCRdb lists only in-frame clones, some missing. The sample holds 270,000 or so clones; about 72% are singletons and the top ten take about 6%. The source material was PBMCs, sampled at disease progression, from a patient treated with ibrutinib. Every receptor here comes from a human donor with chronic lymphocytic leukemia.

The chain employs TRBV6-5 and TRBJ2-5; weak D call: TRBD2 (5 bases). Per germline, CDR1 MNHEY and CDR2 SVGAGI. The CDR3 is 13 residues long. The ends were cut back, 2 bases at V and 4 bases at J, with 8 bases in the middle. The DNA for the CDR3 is TGTGCCAGCAGTTACCCTAGCCCAGAGACCCAGTACTTC. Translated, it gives CASSYPSPETQYF.

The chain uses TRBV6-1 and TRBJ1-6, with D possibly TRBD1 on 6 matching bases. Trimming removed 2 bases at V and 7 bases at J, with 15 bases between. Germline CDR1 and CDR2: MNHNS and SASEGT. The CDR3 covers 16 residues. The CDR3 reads CASSERGARGNSPLHF. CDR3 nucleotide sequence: TGTGCCAGCAGTGAACGGGGGGCGCGAGGGAATTCACCCCTCCACTTT.

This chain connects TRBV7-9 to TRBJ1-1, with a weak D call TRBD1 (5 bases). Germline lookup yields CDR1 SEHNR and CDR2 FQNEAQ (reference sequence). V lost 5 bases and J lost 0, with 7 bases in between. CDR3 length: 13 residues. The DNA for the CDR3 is TGTGCCAGCAGCCAGGACATGAACACTGAAGCTTTCTTT. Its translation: CASSQDMNTEAFF.

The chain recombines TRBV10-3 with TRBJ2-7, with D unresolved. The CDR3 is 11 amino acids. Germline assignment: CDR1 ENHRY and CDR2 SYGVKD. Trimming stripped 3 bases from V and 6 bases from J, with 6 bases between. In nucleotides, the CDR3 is TGTGCCATCAGTGAAATGGCCGAGCAGTACTTC. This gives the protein CAISEMAEQYF.

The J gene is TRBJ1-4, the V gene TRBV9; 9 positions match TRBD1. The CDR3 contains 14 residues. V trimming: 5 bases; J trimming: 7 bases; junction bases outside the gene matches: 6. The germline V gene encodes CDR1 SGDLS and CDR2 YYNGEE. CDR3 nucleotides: TGTGCCAGCAGTGCCGGGACAGGGTTTGAAAAACTGTTTTTT. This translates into CASSAGTGFEKLFF.

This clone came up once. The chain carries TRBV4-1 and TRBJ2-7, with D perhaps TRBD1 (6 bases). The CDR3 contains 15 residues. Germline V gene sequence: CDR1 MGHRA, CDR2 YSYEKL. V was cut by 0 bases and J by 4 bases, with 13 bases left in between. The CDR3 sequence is CASSQDGSRGYEQYF. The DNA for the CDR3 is TGCGCCAGCAGCCAAGATGGCAGCAGGGGATACGAGCAGTACTTC.

The CDR3 region is CASSIEGLAVADTQYF. The DNA for the CDR3 is TGTGCCAGTAGTATAGAAGGGCTAGCGGTCGCAGATACGCAGTATTTT. The chain uses TRBV19 and TRBJ2-3; 7 bases align to TRBD2. The J segment lost 4 bases and the V segment lost 0 bases, leaving 7 bases of the junction unmatched. CDR3 length: 16 residues. The germline V gene encodes CDR1 LNHDA and CDR2 SQIVND (reference sequence).

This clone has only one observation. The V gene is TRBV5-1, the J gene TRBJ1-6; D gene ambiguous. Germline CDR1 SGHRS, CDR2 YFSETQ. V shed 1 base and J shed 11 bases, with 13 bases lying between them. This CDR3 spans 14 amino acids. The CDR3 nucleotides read TGCGCCAGCAGCTTGAAAGGGAGTTACGCACCCCTCCACTTT. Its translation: CASSLKGSYAPLHF.

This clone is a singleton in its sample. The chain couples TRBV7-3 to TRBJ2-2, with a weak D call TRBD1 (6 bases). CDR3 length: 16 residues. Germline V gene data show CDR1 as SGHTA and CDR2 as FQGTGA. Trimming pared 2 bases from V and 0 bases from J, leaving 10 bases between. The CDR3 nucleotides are TGTGCCAGCAGCTTAGAAGGACAGCCGAACACCGGGGAGCTGTTTTTT. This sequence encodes CASSLEGQPNTGELFF.

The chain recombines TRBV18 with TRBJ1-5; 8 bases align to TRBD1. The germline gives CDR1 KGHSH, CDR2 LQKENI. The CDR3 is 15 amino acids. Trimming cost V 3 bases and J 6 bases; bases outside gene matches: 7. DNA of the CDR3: TGTGCCAGCTCACCCGGACAGGGCCATAGTCAGCCCCAGCATTTT. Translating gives CASSPGQGHSQPQHF.